One sample yielded the 7 T cell receptor beta chains listed below, sequenced in a study of T cells after yellow fever vaccination. MiXCR was run by TCRdb on the 5' RACE reads, yielding one entry per CDR3 protein. The sample includes some 350,000 distinct CDR3 sequences, 4% of them seen just once. Sequencing was performed on PBMCs, taken 5 days after the yellow fever booster vaccination. These TCRs come from a man between 18 and 29 years old who received the YFV17D yellow fever vaccine.

This clonotype was picked up many times. The J gene is TRBJ2-1, the V gene TRBV29-1, with D possibly matching TRBD1 (5 bases). The V end lost 1 base, the J end lost 0 bases, and 10 bases lay between the germline ends. The germline CDR1 and CDR2 sequences are SQVTM and ANQGSEA. The CDR3 sequence is 15 residues long. The CDR3 spells CSVEGTTFSYNEQFF. The CDR3 DNA follows: TGCAGCGTTGAAGGGACAACCTTCTCCTACAATGAGCAGTTCTTC.

This clonotype was seen ten or more times. V is TRBV12-3 or TRBV12-4 and J is TRBJ1-2; TRBD1 matches at 7 bases. With 5 bases clipped from V and 4 bases from J, the junction kept 10 bases outside the gene matches. CDR3 size: 15 residues. DNA for the CDR3: TGTGCCAGCAGTAGCCCCGGGACAGCAGTCTATGGCTACACCTTC. Its protein product is CASSSPGTAVYGYTF.

In this sample, this clonotype turned up many times. The V and J genes are TRBV19 and TRBJ1-1, with a possible D match to TRBD1 (6 bases). Germline V lookup: CDR1 LNHDA, CDR2 SQIVND (reference sequence). Trimming cost V 2 bases and J 0 bases, with 7 bases left between them. The CDR3 is 14 amino acids. Written as DNA, the CDR3 is TGTGCCAGTAGTATAACAGGGATGAACACTGAAGCTTTCTTT. Encoded protein: CASSITGMNTEAFF.

This clonotype was picked up many times. The chain couples TRBV5-1 to TRBJ2-1, with 7 bases lining up with TRBD2. The CDR3 is 15 residues long. V trimming: 4 bases; J trimming: 0 bases; junction bases outside the gene matches: 4. From germline, CDR1 is SGHRS and CDR2 YFSETQ. DNA for the CDR3: TGCGCCAGCAGCCAAAGCGGGGACTCCTACAATGAGCAGTTCTTC. Encoded protein: CASSQSGDSYNEQFF.

This clonotype has more than one count but fewer than ten. CDR3 protein: CASSRGEPGEQFF. The CDR3 DNA sequence: TGTGCCAGCAGTCGGGGGGAGCCTGGGGAGCAGTTCTTC. The rearrangement uses TRBV7-3 and TRBJ2-1, with 7 nucleotides matching TRBD2. From germline, CDR1 is SGHTA and CDR2 FQGTGA. V shed 6 bases and J 10 bases; nucleotides not matched to a gene: 9. The CDR3 contains 13 residues.

This clonotype was recorded a few times. The chain has TRBV5-1 and TRBJ1-5; no clear D. Trimming pared 0 bases from V and 1 base from J, leaving 11 bases between. The CDR3 extends over 16 amino acids. CDR1 and CDR2 from the germline V gene are SGHRS and YFSETQ. The CDR3: CASSLGGFGSNQPQHF. CDR3 DNA sequence: TGCGCCAGCAGCTTGGGTGGATTTGGAAGCAATCAGCCCCAGCATTTT.

This clonotype was recorded many times. The rearrangement uses TRBV4-3 and TRBJ1-4; D perhaps matches TRBD1 (5 bases). The V end was cut by 0 bases, the J end by 8 bases, with 7 bases between. In germline, CDR1 is LGHNA, CDR2 YSLEER. The length of the CDR3 is 13 residues. CDR3 sequence reads: CASSQDGGEKLFF. In DNA, the CDR3 is TGCGCCAGCAGCCAAGATGGGGGAGAAAAACTGTTTTTT.